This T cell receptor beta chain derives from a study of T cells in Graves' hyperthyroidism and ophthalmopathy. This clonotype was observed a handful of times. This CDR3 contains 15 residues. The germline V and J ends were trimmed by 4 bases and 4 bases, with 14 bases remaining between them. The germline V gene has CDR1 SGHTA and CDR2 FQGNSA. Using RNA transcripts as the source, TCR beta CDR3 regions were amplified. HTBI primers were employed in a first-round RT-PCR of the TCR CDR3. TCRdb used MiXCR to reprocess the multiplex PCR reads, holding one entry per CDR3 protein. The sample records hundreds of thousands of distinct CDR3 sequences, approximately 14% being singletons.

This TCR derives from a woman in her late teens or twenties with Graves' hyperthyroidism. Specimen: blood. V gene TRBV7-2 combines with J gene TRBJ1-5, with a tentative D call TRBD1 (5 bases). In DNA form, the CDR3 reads TGTGCCAGCAGCTGGGGCGCGGTTGCGAATCAGCCCCAGCATTTT. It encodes CASSWGAVANQPQHF.